A single sample gave rise to the 10 T cell receptor beta chains below, sequenced in a study of cytotoxic CD8 clonotypes in ibrutinib-treated CLL. The protocol was immunoSEQ multiplex PCR, while the TCRdb copy is restricted to in-frame clones and leaves out a portion. The sample includes 150,000 to 200,000 clones, roughly 86% of them seen just once. Here the sequenced sample was PBMCs, taken after 12 months of ibrutinib treatment. The receptors shown here come from a human donor with chronic lymphocytic leukemia.

The CDR3 region is CAWSEHPNYGYTF. In nucleotides, the CDR3 is TGTGCCTGGAGTGAACATCCAAACTATGGCTACACCTTC. This chain links TRBV30 with TRBJ1-2; D is uncertain. V lost 1 base to trimming and J lost 2 bases, with 8 bases between them. The CDR3 contains 13 residues. Germline V gene lookup returns CDR1 GTSNPN and CDR2 SVGIG (reference sequence).

The J gene is TRBJ2-2, the V gene TRBV2; 9 bases agree with TRBD2. The CDR3 runs 15 residues. Germline V lookup: CDR1 SNHLY, CDR2 FYNNEI. V shed 4 bases and J 7 bases; nucleotides not matched to a gene: 7. CDR3 protein: CASSGSGGTIGELFF. The CDR3 DNA sequence: TGTGCCAGCAGTGGAAGCGGGGGGACTATCGGGGAGCTGTTTTTT.

In its sample, this clone was seen a few times. This sequence joins TRBV5-6 and TRBJ2-5; 8 positions match TRBD2. Trimming cost V 3 bases and J 5 bases; bases outside gene matches: 9. Per the germline V gene, CDR1 is SGHDT and CDR2 is YYEEEE. The CDR3 contains 15 residues. In DNA, the CDR3 is TGTGCCAGCAGCTCCGGGACTAGTATTTCGGAGACCCAGTACTTC. This sequence encodes CASSSGTSISETQYF.

This chain uses TRBV21-1 with TRBJ2-7. TRBV21-1 is an annotated pseudogene. The CDR3 consists of 16 residues. The CDR3 region has the DNA TGTGCCAGCAGGACTGATTGGATCTACAGAGGAGACGAGCAGTACTTC. Its protein product is CASRTDWIYRGDEQYF.

The CDR3 DNA sequence: TGTGCCAGCGGGAGGCAGGAGGATAGGAAGCAGTACTTC. It specifies CASGRQEDRKQYF. The rearrangement links TRBV28 to TRBJ2-7; D perhaps matches TRBD2 (6 bases). Trimming cost V 8 bases and J 8 bases, with 19 bases left between them. Germline V gives CDR1 MDHEN, CDR2 SYDVKM. The CDR3 has 13 amino acids. The complete variable domain, with remaining parts taken from reference TRBV28 and TRBJ2-7, reads DVKVTQSSRYLVKRTGEKVFLECVQDMDHENMFWYRQDPGLGLRLIYFSYDVKMKEKGDIPEGYSVSREKKERFSLILESASTNQTSMYLCASGRQEDRKQYFGPGTRLTVT.

V is TRBV28 and J is TRBJ2-7; 11 positions agree with TRBD2. This CDR3 spans 14 amino acids. Germline CDR1 is MDHEN and CDR2 is SYDVKM. The V gene end was trimmed by 9 bases and the J gene end by 3 bases; junction bases not matched to a gene: 7. CDR3: CASSGGAYRYEQYF. The CDR3 DNA is TGTGCCAGTAGCGGGGGGGCCTATCGCTACGAGCAGTACTTC.

The genes are TRBV5-4 and TRBJ2-1, with 13 bases identical to TRBD2. The CDR3 contains 16 residues. V shed 0 bases, J shed 4 bases, and the junction held 1 base outside the gene matches. Germline V gene sequence: CDR1 SGHNT, CDR2 YYREEE (reference sequence). The CDR3 DNA reads as TGTGCCAGCAGCTTGGGGGGACTAGCGGGATACAATGAGCAGTTCTTC. This codes for CASSLGGLAGYNEQFF.

The chain employs TRBV5-1 and TRBJ2-5; D perhaps matches TRBD2 (6 bases). Germline CDR1 is SGHRS and CDR2 is YFSETQ. Trimming left V 1 base short and J 1 base short, with 11 bases between. CDR3 size: 15 residues. The CDR3 loop is CASSLSGGSQETQYF. CDR3 sequence (DNA): TGCGCCAGCAGCTTGTCCGGGGGAAGCCAAGAGACCCAGTACTTC. Combining the CDR3 with reference TRBV5-1 and TRBJ2-5 gives the whole variable domain KAGVTQTPRYLIKTRGQQVTLSCSPISGHRSVSWYQQTPGQGLQFLFEYFSETQRNKGNFPGRFSGRQFSNSRSEMNVSTLELGDSALYLCASSLSGGSQETQYFGPGTRLLVL.

CDR3 loop: CSVAPSRASGNTIYF. CDR3 coding DNA: TGCAGCGTCGCACCGTCCAGGGCAAGTGGAAACACCATATATTTT. This chain connects TRBV29-1 to TRBJ1-3; a possible D gene is TRBD1 (5 bases). Germline V gene lookup returns CDR1 SQVTM and CDR2 ANQGSEA. The CDR3 has 15 amino acids. V was clipped by 6 bases and J by 3 bases, with 18 bases between them.

The chain couples TRBV15 to TRBJ1-5, with 7 bases matching TRBD1. CDR1 is LNHNV, CDR2 YYDKDF, per germline (reference sequence). The CDR3 is 13 amino acids. The V gene end was trimmed by 2 bases and the J gene end by 7 bases; junction bases not matched to a gene: 2. CDR3 region: CATSRKQGQPQHF. The CDR3 nucleotides are TGTGCCACCAGCAGAAAACAGGGGCAGCCCCAGCATTTT.